A single sample is the source of the 17 T cell receptor beta chains below, sequenced in a study of beta chain features in type 1 diabetes. The study's findings and limits: Shortening of TCRB CDR3s, moderate but significant, appeared in all four CD4+ subsets of Type 1 diabetes patients.

These TCRs' antigens remain unknown. Expressed TCRB transcripts got sequenced, as all isolated RNA was reverse transcribed. TCRdb's copy holds only in-frame clones and misses some; the assay was immunoSEQ multiplex PCR. In the table there are approximately 250,000 clones, approximately 11% of which are singletons. Sequenced sample: naive CD4+ T cells from blood. Receptor source: a man aged 25 to 40 with type 1 diabetes.

This chain uses TRBV18 with TRBJ2-2; D gene uncertain. The CDR3 runs to 14 residues. Trimming pared 2 bases from V and 0 bases from J, leaving 4 bases between. CDR1 is KGHSH and CDR2 is LQKENI in the germline V gene. The DNA of the CDR3 is TGTGCCAGCTCACCATACACGAACACCGGGGAGCTGTTTTTT. Translated: CASSPYTNTGELFF.

This clone was observed a handful of times. The V call is TRBV28, the J call TRBJ1-5, with D possibly matching TRBD1 (5 bases). V was shortened by 3 bases and J by 7 bases, with 13 bases between the two germline ends. Germline V gene sequence: CDR1 MDHEN, CDR2 SYDVKM. The CDR3 length is 14 residues. CDR3 loop: CASSFTDRGQPQHF. CDR3 coding DNA: TGTGCCAGCAGTTTCACAGATCGGGGGCAGCCCCAGCATTTT.

V gene TRBV11-1 combines with J gene TRBJ2-5; 7 nucleotides match TRBD1. The CDR3 extends over 14 amino acids. In germline, CDR1 is SGHAT, CDR2 FQDESV (reference sequence). V lost 5 bases, J lost 4 bases, and 7 bases stayed unmatched. The CDR3 loop reads CASSPDRALETQYF. The CDR3 DNA is TGTGCCAGCAGCCCAGACAGGGCTCTAGAGACCCAGTACTTC.

This clone was picked up a small number of times. The rearrangement joins TRBV30 to TRBJ1-6; no clear D. Germline V gene sequence: CDR1 GTSNPN, CDR2 SVGIG (reference sequence). Deletions cut 0 bases from V and 2 bases from J, with 17 bases between. The CDR3 is made up of 18 amino acids. The DNA of the CDR3 is TGTGCCTGGAGTGTACTCGATTGGGGTAGCGCCTATAATTCACCCCTCCACTTT. This codes for CAWSVLDWGSAYNSPLHF.

This clone has a handful of counts. The gene calls are TRBV6-6 and TRBJ2-7, with 7 bases matching TRBD1. CDR3 length: 15 amino acids. V was pared by 2 bases and J by 2 bases, with 6 bases of the junction left unmatched. Looked up from germline, CDR1 is MNHNY and CDR2 is SVGAGI (reference sequence). The CDR3 reads CASSYTTTGTYEQYF. CDR3 bases: TGTGCCAGCAGTTACACTACGACAGGGACCTACGAGCAGTACTTC.

The rearrangement links TRBV10-3 to TRBJ2-3, with 9 positions matching TRBD2. V lost 7 bases to trimming and J lost 3 bases; unmatched junction nucleotides: 2. The germline V gene has CDR1 ENHRY and CDR2 SYGVKD. The CDR3 contains 13 residues. The CDR3 nucleotides read TGTGCCATCACGCTAGCGGGAACAGATACGCAGTATTTT. This codes for CAITLAGTDTQYF.

This clone has just a few counts. The chain links TRBV7-3 to TRBJ2-1; perhaps TRBD2 as D (7 bases). The V gene's germline CDR1 is SGHTA and CDR2 FQGTGA. The CDR3 totals 15 residues. V gave up 1 base and J gave up 7 bases, with 14 bases separating them. The chain's CDR3 is CASSLRRGGQNEQFF. DNA of the CDR3: TGTGCCAGCAGCTTAAGGAGGGGGGGCCAGAATGAGCAGTTCTTC.

The CDR3 is CATRGDLNTEAFF. Written as DNA, the CDR3 is TGTGCCACCCGTGGAGATCTGAACACTGAAGCTTTCTTT. The rearrangement joins TRBV28 to TRBJ1-1; D gene unclear. CDR1 is MDHEN, CDR2 SYDVKM, per germline. V lost 10 bases, J lost 0 bases, and 12 bases lay in between. CDR3 length: 13 residues. The full variable domain, in which reference TRBV28 and TRBJ1-1 provide the parts outside the CDR3, is DVKVTQSSRYLVKRTGEKVFLECVQDMDHENMFWYRQDPGLGLRLIYFSYDVKMKEKGDIPEGYSVSREKKERFSLILESASTNQTSMYLCATRGDLNTEAFFGQGTRLTVV.

The gene calls are TRBV18 and TRBJ2-1; 7 bases fit TRBD1. This CDR3 region has 15 residues. With 3 bases clipped from V and 2 bases from J, the junction kept 4 bases outside the gene matches. The germline V gene encodes CDR1 KGHSH and CDR2 LQKENI. The CDR3 loop reads CASSPRTGAYNEQFF. The CDR3 nucleotides read TGTGCCAGCTCACCTCGAACAGGGGCCTACAATGAGCAGTTCTTC. The full variable domain, its missing parts supplied by reference TRBV18 and TRBJ2-1, is NAGVMQNPRHLVRRRGQEARLRCSPMKGHSHVYWYRQLPEEGLKFMVYLQKENIIDESGMPKERFSAEFPKEGPSILRIQQVVRGDSAAYFCASSPRTGAYNEQFFGPGTRLTVL.

The gene calls are TRBV4-2 and TRBJ2-7; D might be TRBD2 (6 bases). The V end lost 0 bases, the J end lost 5 bases, and 17 bases lay between the germline ends. Per the germline V gene, CDR1 is LGHNA and CDR2 is YNFKEQ. There are 16 residues in the CDR3. The CDR3 region has the DNA TGTGCCAGCAGCCAAGAGTTTTCCCGGGACTTCGACGAGCAGTACTTC. Translated: CASSQEFSRDFDEQYF.

This clone was seen just once. J is TRBJ2-3 and V is TRBV5-1, with TRBD1 matching over 9 bases. V dropped 4 bases and J dropped 4; count of bases not matched to a gene: 7. The germline gives CDR1 SGHRS, CDR2 YFSETQ. CDR3 size: 15 residues. CDR3 coding DNA: TGCGCCAGCAGCGTCTCCGGGACAGGGTCAGATACGCAGTATTTT. Protein sequence: CASSVSGTGSDTQYF.

This clone was seen more than once but under ten times. The V and J genes are TRBV30 and TRBJ1-1; 7 bases align to TRBD1. CDR1 GTSNPN and CDR2 SVGIG come from the germline V gene (reference sequence). Losses at the gene ends were 1 base for V and 5 bases for J; bases not matched to a gene: 4. This CDR3 has 13 amino acids. The CDR3 coding sequence is TGTGCCTGGAGTGGCGGGACAGCGACTGAAGCTTTCTTT. Translated: CAWSGGTATEAFF.

This clone was seen a handful of times. The rearrangement links TRBV7-9 to TRBJ1-6, with a possible D match to TRBD1 (5 bases). V dropped 0 bases and J dropped 6 bases, with 12 bases sitting between them. Germline V gene lookup returns CDR1 SEHNR and CDR2 FQNEAQ (reference sequence). The CDR3 consists of 16 residues. This chain's CDR3 is CASSLAQGGINSPLHF. The CDR3, as DNA: TGTGCCAGCAGCTTAGCCCAGGGTGGGATTAATTCACCCCTCCACTTT.

This clone was counted only a few times. The V gene is TRBV19, the J gene TRBJ2-7; TRBD1 aligns across 10 bases. This CDR3 spans 15 amino acids. Unmatched junction bases numbered 6, after V lost 5 bases and J lost 2 bases. Germline V lookup: CDR1 LNHDA, CDR2 SQIVND (reference sequence). Written as DNA, the CDR3 is TGTGCCAGTAGTCCCATTGGGACAGGGGCCTACGAGCAGTACTTC. Its translation is CASSPIGTGAYEQYF.

The table lists this clone with a few counts. The J gene is TRBJ1-5, the V gene TRBV5-1; TRBD1 aligns across 9 bases. The CDR3 has 14 residues. Germline assignment: CDR1 SGHRS and CDR2 YFSETQ. After removal of 3 bases from V and 6 bases from J, the junction contained 4 bases not matched to a gene. The CDR3 coding sequence is TGCGCCAGCAGCTCCGGGACAGGGAGTCAGCCCCAGCATTTT. It specifies CASSSGTGSQPQHF. Supplemented by reference TRBV5-1 and TRBJ1-5, the full variable domain reads KAGVTQTPRYLIKTRGQQVTLSCSPISGHRSVSWYQQTPGQGLQFLFEYFSETQRNKGNFPGRFSGRQFSNSRSEMNVSTLELGDSALYLCASSSGTGSQPQHFGDGTRLSIL.

This chain uses TRBV7-2 with TRBJ1-4; D unresolved. V lost 5 bases, J lost 8 bases, and 9 bases lay in between. There are 12 residues in the CDR3. In germline, CDR1 is SGHTA, CDR2 FQGNSA. The CDR3 sequence is CASSALGEKLFF. The CDR3 region has the DNA TGTGCCAGCAGCGCCCTCGGGGAAAAACTGTTTTTT.

The chain joins TRBV25-1 to TRBJ2-2, with TRBD2 matching 10 bases. J was trimmed by 5 bases and V by 4 bases; bases with no gene match: 1. The CDR3 is 14 residues long. Germline V gives CDR1 MGHDK, CDR2 SYGVNS. CDR3 sequence reads: CASSGAGGTGELFF. As DNA, the CDR3 is TGTGCCAGCAGTGGAGCGGGGGGGACCGGGGAGCTGTTTTTT. Combining the CDR3 with reference TRBV25-1 and TRBJ2-2 gives the whole variable domain EADIYQTPRYLVIGTGKKITLECSQTMGHDKMYWYQQDPGMELHLIHYSYGVNSTEKGDLSSESTVSRIRTEHFPLTLESARPSHTSQYLCASSGAGGTGELFFGEGSRLTVL.